The TCR beta chain described here comes from a study of regulatory T cells in long-lasting Graves disease. At the level of the study: Under 3 months of antithyroid drugs had been taken by newly diagnosed Graves' patients.

The V end lost 1 base, the J end lost 2 bases, and 9 bases lay between the germline ends. The germline gives CDR1 SGHTA, CDR2 FQGNSA. The CDR3 totals 15 residues. This clonotype has at least ten counts. CDR3 regions were amplified by Arm-PCR using iRepertoire HTBI primers to build TCR beta libraries. Authors' processing steps: Samples jointly harbored 60 to 70 TRBV and about 13 TRBJ segments. Each CDR3 protein is one row after TCRdb ran MiXCR on the multiplex PCR reads. TCRdb's processing, not the study's, gives the V and J calls here. The table lists around 480,000 distinct CDR3 sequences, 15% to 20% of them singletons. Noted time point: newly diagnosed GD, antithyroid drugs for less than 3 months. PBMC-derived RNA was used for the TCR library. These sequences were also reported in another study, on T cells in Graves' hyperthyroidism and ophthalmopathy. That study adds: Most thyroid clonotypes expanded above 0.001 were also detected in blood.

The chain uses TRBV7-2 and TRBJ1-5; D is ambiguous. The input for sequencing was peripheral blood mononuclear cells (PBMCs), taken at new diagnosis, from a patient treated with antithyroid drugs. The TCR originated in a man between 40 and 49 years old with Graves disease. For the CDR3, the DNA is TGTGCCAGCAGCTTAGTGTCCGAAGGCAATCAGCCCCAGCATTTT. Protein sequence: CASSLVSEGNQPQHF. Full variable domain (missing parts from reference TRBV7-2 and TRBJ1-5): GAGVSQSPSNKVTEKGKDVELRCDPISGHTALYWYRQSLGQGLEFLIYFQGNSAPDKSGLPSDRFSAERTGGSVSTLTIQRTQQEDSAVYLCASSLVSEGNQPQHFGDGTRLSIL.